The entry below gives a single TCR beta chain sequence along with its context. Its antigen remains unidentified. Nothing much larger sits one base from this clone, and base qualities are not available. The data originate from a study of blood T cell repertoires in COVID-19 (dated by TCRdb to the early 2020s). Context from the whole study: Samples covering the acute and convalescent phases of COVID-19 were provided by collaborators in the United States, Italy and Spain. The prospective study material was composed of cDNA or gDNA derived from T cells, B-cell-depleted T cells, or PBMCs. The dataset comprised deeply sampled blood TCRbeta repertoires from subjects exposed to, actively infected with, or recovered from COVID-19. The repertoires were released in a freely available public database meant as a resource for research on the immune response to SARS-CoV-2. Samples were obtained from the ongoing ImmuneRACE study (first 160 participants) and from about 1,300 subjects provided by 6 global collaborators. Nearly every sample came with metadata listing a de-identified subject ID, COVID-19 status, age in years and sex. Where available, HLA class I and class II types were obtained from metadata supplied by the sample provider rather than from assay-based typing. Points the paper makes about the study in general: How much clinical and demographic metadata was included differed by source and by participant, and the metadata was provided uncurated.

The CDR3 covers 14 residues, taking in both the cysteine and the phenylalanine. Solely the CDR3 DNA is kept, with 42 bases framed from the first base. V is reduced by 8 bases and J by 0 bases, leaving a spacing of 8 bases between them. The germline V gene (reference sequence) sets CDR1 to WNHNN and CDR2 to SYGVQD. Collaborating institutions collected whole blood in K2EDTA tubes following their own protocols. For TCRbeta analysis, collaborator samples were shipped as frozen whole blood, as isolated PBMCs, or as DNA extracted from either sample type. The immunoSEQ Assay, a bias-controlled multiplex PCR, was used to amplify TCRbeta CDR3 regions from genomic DNA. Turning to the authors' computational methods: Nucleated cell counts per sample were estimated from amplification of reference gene primers within the assay. To quantify the absolute abundance of each unique TCRbeta CDR3 rearrangement, sequence reads were collapsed and filtered. Productive Simpson clonality was computed per sample as the square root of Simpson's diversity index over productive rearrangements. TCRdb carries this immuneACCESS record with in-frame sequences only. Its versions omit some clonotypes, under half of them owing to an unresolved V gene in the studies checked, with the rest unexplained. The D gene and trimming were derived from the DNA, and the V and J assignments and clone size from that table. Across this sample there are some 250,000 clones, with just under 85% seen only once. The top ten clones comprise around 9.9% of the sample.

The source is a woman of 80 years or more with acute or convalescent COVID-19. The rearranged segments are TRBV10-1 and TRBJ2-6; the D gene is perhaps TRBD1, on 5 matching bases. Sequencing was carried out using peripheral blood. The CDR3 reads CASVDSSGANVLTF. In nucleotide form, the sequence is TGCGCCAGCGTAGACAGCTCTGGGGCCAACGTCCTGACTTTC.